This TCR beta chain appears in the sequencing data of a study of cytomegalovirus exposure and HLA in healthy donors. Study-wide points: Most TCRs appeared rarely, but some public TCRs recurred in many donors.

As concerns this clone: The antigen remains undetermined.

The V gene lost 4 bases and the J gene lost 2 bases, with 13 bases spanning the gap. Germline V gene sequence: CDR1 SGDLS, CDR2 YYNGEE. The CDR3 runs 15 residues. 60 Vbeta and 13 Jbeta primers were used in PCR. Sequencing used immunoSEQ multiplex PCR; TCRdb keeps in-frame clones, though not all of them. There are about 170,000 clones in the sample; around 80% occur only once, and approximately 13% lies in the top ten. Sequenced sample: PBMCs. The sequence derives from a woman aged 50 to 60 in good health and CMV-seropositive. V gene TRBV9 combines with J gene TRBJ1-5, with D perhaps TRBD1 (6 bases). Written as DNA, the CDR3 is TGTGCCAGCAGCTCCGGGACAATCGGCAATCAGCCCCAGCATTTT. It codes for CASSSGTIGNQPQHF.